This TCR beta chain was captured by sequencing in a study of T cells in women clearing cervical HPV infection. For this clone: Its antigen remains unknown. The read ends 3 residues early relative to the CDR3; the germline J gene fills the gap.

Study-level findings and limits: CIN3+ cases had significantly higher TCR repertoire richness than controls, but evenness did not differ. Unknown T-cell numbers per sample may underlie the richness differences. Cases carried less TRBV6-7 than controls: approximately 0.1% versus 0.16%.

V lost 1 base to trimming and J lost 6 bases, with 4 bases between them. The germline gives CDR1 SGHAT, CDR2 FQNNGV. The CDR3 is made up of 13 amino acids. Genomic DNA, averaging 1200 ng per sample, yielded TCR beta CDR3 via immunoSEQ. Repertoires were generated with immunoSEQ multiplex PCR, while TCRdb's copy carries only in-frame clones and drops some. The specimen's table records 25,000 to 40,000 clones. The chain is built from TRBV11-2 and TRBJ1-6; D is ambiguous. Material: blood buffy coat. This sequence was found in a woman between 18 and 70 years old with a cervical HPV16 infection that either progressed to CIN3+ or cleared (not recorded which). Partial CDR3 DNA: TGTGCCAGCAGCTTAGCAGTTAATTCACCC. Amino acids: CASSLAVNSP. The full CDR3 is CASSLAVNSPLHF.